This is a list of T cell receptor beta chains from one sample in a study of blood T cell repertoires in COVID-19. Assay used: immunoSEQ multiplex PCR; TCRdb lists only in-frame clones, some missing. The profile shows 150,000 to 200,000 clones, around three quarters of them singletons. Source material: peripheral blood. The receptors were gathered from a man aged 65-85 years with active or convalescent COVID-19. CDR3s leave out the opening cysteine and the closing phenylalanine or tryptophan. The order of the fields is CDR3 length, V gene, J gene, CDR3 protein.

>13|TRBV14|TRBJ2-1
ASSQDQSGPREQF
>16|TRBV10-2|TRBJ2-3
ASSESFRTSGITDTQY
>11|TRBV11-2|TRBJ2-1
ASSFREENEQF
>12|TRBV2|TRBJ1-6
ASRRDSKNSPLH
>10|TRBV5-1|TRBJ2-7
ASSLDFYEQY
>13|TRBV5-8|TRBJ1-1
ASSTDSLLNTEAF
>14|TRBV29-1|TRBJ2-3
SALHDLTSGTDTQY
>13|TRBV5-4|TRBJ2-3
ASSRDRQGTDTQY
>11|TRBV30|TRBJ2-3
AWSRVSTDTQY
>12|TRBV6-1|TRBJ2-7
ASSEVAGGYEQY
>13|TRBV3-1/TRBV3-2|TRBJ1-4
ASSHRGGTNEKLF
>13|TRBV3-1/TRBV3-2|TRBJ1-2
ASSQAPGQGYGYT
>13|TRBV9|TRBJ1-1
ASSEETGRNTEAF
>13|TRBV5-4|TRBJ1-4
ASSLTGGANEKLF
>13|TRBV2|TRBJ2-1
ASSERYAGYNEQF
>13|TRBV6-2/TRBV6-3|TRBJ2-7
ASSYWDNRRDEQY
>12|TRBV7-2|TRBJ1-4
ASKLGATNEKLF
>13|TRBV6-5|TRBJ1-2
ASSPSGVTIYGYT
>11|TRBV6-2/TRBV6-3|TRBJ1-1
ASSYSEWTEAF
>11|TRBV30|TRBJ1-1
AWNRVVNTEAF
>13|TRBV14|TRBJ1-5
ASSPRTGWVQPQH
>11|TRBV12-3/TRBV12-4|TRBJ2-5
ASSQLGEETQY
>12|TRBV2|TRBJ1-2
ASSPQGSVYGYT
>12|TRBV29-1|TRBJ1-2
SVDPGRGSYGYT
>10|TRBV12-3/TRBV12-4|TRBJ2-7
ASSQSGVGPY
>15|TRBV9|TRBJ1-2
ASSDSGGDRANYGYT
>12|TRBV5-4|TRBJ1-2
ASSFSEGSYGYT
>14|TRBV18|TRBJ2-2
ASSPQQVANTGELF
>15|TRBV7-2|TRBJ1-1
ASSSSPGRTRNTEAF
>11|TRBV7-9|TRBJ1-3
ASHLTPGNTIY
>13|TRBV11-2|TRBJ2-4
ASSLVWGDKNIQY
>14|TRBV2|TRBJ2-1
ASSESGTRVVNEQF
>11|TRBV18|TRBJ1-3
ASSPYSGNTIY
>12|TRBV6-2/TRBV6-3|TRBJ1-2
ASSYSSRAGGYT
>14|TRBV18|TRBJ2-3
ASSPRVGAVTDTQY
>13|TRBV6-6|TRBJ2-3
ASSERTGSTDTQY
>13|TRBV4-2|TRBJ1-5
ASSPIDRGNQPQH